Each of the 25 T cell receptor beta chains below was sequenced from the same sample in a study of T cells in Graves' hyperthyroidism and ophthalmopathy. TCR beta CDR3 regions were amplified from RNA. RT-PCR in the first round (using the HTBI primer set) targeted the TCR CDR3. TCRdb ran MiXCR on the multiplex PCR reads and lists one entry per CDR3 protein. The data hold around 260,000 distinct CDR3 sequences, with 20% to 25% observed a single time. The sample was blood. Receptors were obtained from a man in his forties with Graves' hyperthyroidism that later progressed to Graves' ophthalmopathy.

The chain employs TRBV28 and TRBJ1-1; D may be TRBD1 (5 bases). The CDR3 has 14 amino acids. CDR1 and CDR2 from the germline V gene are MDHEN and SYDVKM. V was pared by 3 bases and J by 6 bases, with 14 bases between. The CDR3 DNA reads TGTGCCAGCAGTTTGAGGCCTCGGGGCCCTGAAGCTTTCTTT. Amino acids: CASSLRPRGPEAFF.

This clonotype has ten or more counts. The J gene is TRBJ2-5, the V gene TRBV15; D is uncertain. Looked up from germline, CDR1 is LNHNV and CDR2 is YYDKDF (reference sequence). The CDR3 is 12 residues long. Trimming left V 4 bases short and J 2 bases short, with 5 bases between. CDR3 sequence: CATSTGQETQYF. The CDR3 DNA follows: TGTGCCACCAGCACTGGGCAAGAGACCCAGTACTTC.

This clonotype was observed many times. The V and J genes are TRBV12-3 or TRBV12-4 and TRBJ1-5; D call uncertain. This CDR3 is built from 13 residues. Trimming took 4 bases from V and 7 from J, leaving 11 bases between them. The CDR3 spells CASSYTFSQPQHF. The CDR3 DNA follows: TGTGCCAGCAGTTACACGTTTTCACAGCCCCAGCATTTT.

This clonotype occurred many times. The chain joins TRBV28 to TRBJ1-2; D is unclear. V dropped 3 bases and J dropped 6 bases, with 11 bases sitting between them. CDR1 is MDHEN, CDR2 SYDVKM, per germline. This CDR3 region has 13 residues. CDR3 amino acids: CASSFETNHGYTF. The CDR3 DNA follows: TGTGCCAGCAGTTTCGAGACAAACCATGGCTACACCTTC.

This clonotype was counted many times. The V gene is TRBV11-2, the J gene TRBJ2-7, with 7 bases aligning to TRBD2. The CDR3 has 15 residues. V lost 4 bases, J lost 4 bases, and 10 bases stayed unmatched. CDR1 is SGHAT and CDR2 is FQNNGV in the germline V gene. The CDR3 spells CASSSGPGTTYEQYF. The CDR3, as DNA: TGTGCCAGCAGCTCCGGACCCGGGACTACGTACGAGCAGTACTTC.

This chain joins TRBV6-1 and TRBJ2-7; D is possibly TRBD1 or TRBD2 (5 bases each). Germline CDR1 is MNHNS and CDR2 is SASEGT. The CDR3 contains 13 residues. V was shortened by 6 bases and J by 3 bases, with 12 bases between the two germline ends. DNA for the CDR3: TGTGCCAGCAGGACAGCGGAGTTCTACGAGCAGTACTTC. The encoded protein is CASRTAEFYEQYF.

This clonotype has at least ten counts. The chain uses TRBV20-1 and TRBJ2-5; 13 bases line up with TRBD2. The germline CDR1 and CDR2 sequences are DFQATT and SNEGSKA (reference sequence). There are 15 residues in the CDR3. V was pared by 6 bases and J by 1 base, with 5 bases of the junction left unmatched. The CDR3 region is CSAKGTSGAQETQYF. The CDR3 DNA reads as TGCAGTGCGAAAGGGACTAGCGGGGCCCAAGAGACCCAGTACTTC.

This clonotype was counted at least ten times. This sequence joins TRBV19 and TRBJ2-2, with D possibly being TRBD1 or TRBD2 (6 bases each). The germline V and J ends were trimmed by 7 bases and 3 bases, with 15 bases remaining between them. This CDR3 spans 15 amino acids. Germline values: CDR1 LNHDA, CDR2 SQIVND (reference sequence). The CDR3 reads CASIPGAVDTGELFF. CDR3 in DNA: TGTGCCAGTATCCCGGGGGCGGTTGACACCGGGGAGCTGTTTTTT. Based on the CDR3 plus reference TRBV19 and TRBJ2-2, the full variable domain is DGGITQSPKYLFRKEGQNVTLSCEQNLNHDAMYWYRQDPGQGLRLIYYSQIVNDFQKGDIAEGYSVSREKKESFPLTVTSAQKNPTAFYLCASIPGAVDTGELFFGEGSRLTVL.

This clonotype has at least ten counts. The V gene is TRBV20-1, the J gene TRBJ1-5, with a possible D match to TRBD1 (5 bases). This CDR3 has 13 amino acids. In germline, CDR1 is DFQATT, CDR2 SNEGSKA (reference sequence). Trimming left V 4 bases short and J 5 bases short, with 12 bases between. The CDR3 is CSATGLPDQPQHF. DNA for the CDR3: TGCAGTGCTACAGGGTTGCCAGATCAGCCCCAGCATTTT.

This clonotype was counted at least ten times. The chain joins TRBV5-1 to TRBJ2-7; TRBD2 might be the D (6 bases). Per germline, CDR1 SGHRS and CDR2 YFSETQ. V lost 1 base and J lost 4, with 18 bases in between. This CDR3 contains 16 residues. In DNA, the CDR3 is TGCGCCAGCAGCTTGTACCGGGCTAGCGAGGTGTACGAGCAGTACTTC. Translated: CASSLYRASEVYEQYF. The whole variable domain, remainder taken from reference TRBV5-1 and TRBJ2-7, is KAGVTQTPRYLIKTRGQQVTLSCSPISGHRSVSWYQQTPGQGLQFLFEYFSETQRNKGNFPGRFSGRQFSNSRSEMNVSTLELGDSALYLCASSLYRASEVYEQYFGPGTRLTVT.

The table lists this clonotype with many counts. The rearrangement joins TRBV24-1 to TRBJ2-2; D remains unclear. V lost 8 bases and J lost 0, with 6 bases in between. This CDR3 spans 13 amino acids. Germline V gives CDR1 KGHDR, CDR2 SFDVKD. CDR3 nucleotides: TGTGCCACCATGGGTTCGAACACCGGGGAGCTGTTTTTT. This gives the protein CATMGSNTGELFF.

Many counts were recorded for this clonotype. This chain links TRBV29-1 with TRBJ2-7, with 11 nucleotides matching TRBD2. Germline-derived CDR1 and CDR2 are SQVTM and ANQGSEA. The CDR3 contains 15 residues. After removal of 4 bases from V and 4 bases from J, the junction contained 9 bases not matched to a gene. CDR3 residues: CSVGGTSGRIYEQYF. As DNA, the CDR3 is TGCAGCGTTGGAGGGACTAGCGGCAGAATTTACGAGCAGTACTTC.

The chain joins TRBV29-1 to TRBJ2-5; no clear D. Trimming pared 4 bases from V and 1 base from J, leaving 16 bases between. The CDR3 consists of 15 residues. The germline V gene has CDR1 SQVTM and CDR2 ANQGSEA. The DNA for the CDR3 is TGCAGCGTTGGTTCCGGCGATACCTTCCAAGAGACCCAGTACTTC. Its protein is CSVGSGDTFQETQYF.

This clonotype was counted many times. CDR3 in DNA: TGCGCCAGCAGTCAACAGTTCTCTGGAAACACCATATATTTT. Amino acids: CASSQQFSGNTIYF. This chain links TRBV4-1 with TRBJ1-3; no definite D call. The CDR3 has 14 residues. Germline V gene lookup returns CDR1 MGHRA and CDR2 YSYEKL. V gave up 6 bases and J gave up 0 bases, with 9 bases separating them.

For this clonotype: Germline and junction disagree at one end, which may indicate a read error. V usage is TRBV7-7 and J usage is TRBJ2-7, with D maybe TRBD1 (6 bases). The CDR3 extends over 14 amino acids. In germline, CDR1 is SSHAT, CDR2 FNYEAQ (reference sequence). CDR3 nucleotide sequence: TGTGCTAGCAGCCCACAGGGTGGACGGGGCGAGCAGTACTTC. Translated: CASSPQGGRGEQYF.

This clonotype appeared a few times. The chain is built from TRBV18 and TRBJ1-1; 11 bases are a match to TRBD1. After removal of 3 bases from V and 4 bases from J, the junction contained 1 base not matched to a gene. The CDR3 extends over 14 amino acids. Per germline, CDR1 KGHSH and CDR2 LQKENI. The CDR3 is CASSPGQGVTEAFF. The CDR3 DNA reads TGTGCCAGCTCACCGGGACAGGGGGTCACTGAAGCTTTCTTT. The full variable domain, in which reference TRBV18 and TRBJ1-1 provide the parts outside the CDR3, is NAGVMQNPRHLVRRRGQEARLRCSPMKGHSHVYWYRQLPEEGLKFMVYLQKENIIDESGMPKERFSAEFPKEGPSILRIQQVVRGDSAAYFCASSPGQGVTEAFFGQGTRLTVV.

The table lists this clonotype with many counts. The V and J genes are TRBV29-1 and TRBJ2-5, with 8 bases fitting TRBD2. Germline-derived CDR1 and CDR2 are SQVTM and ANQGSEA. V lost 4 bases to trimming and J lost 4 bases; unmatched junction nucleotides: 11. The CDR3 totals 15 residues. CDR3 residues: CSVAGGRAGGETQYF. The CDR3 region has the DNA TGCAGCGTTGCGGGGGGTCGGGCGGGAGGAGAGACCCAGTACTTC.

The rearrangement joins TRBV10-2 to TRBJ1-5; D remains ambiguous. The length of the CDR3 is 14 residues. Germline V gene sequence: CDR1 WSHSY, CDR2 SAAADI. V shed 0 bases and J shed 3 bases, with 6 bases lying between them. The CDR3 loop is CASSESQINQPQHF. CDR3 nucleotide sequence: TGCGCCAGCAGTGAGTCACAGATCAATCAGCCCCAGCATTTT.

This clonotype was seen many times. The V gene is TRBV28, the J gene TRBJ2-7; D gene ambiguous. The length of the CDR3 is 15 residues. Trimming left V 6 bases short and J 0 bases short, with 15 bases between. Germline V CDR1 and CDR2: MDHEN, SYDVKM. CDR3 amino acids: CASSNQGPTSYEQYF. The CDR3 DNA reads as TGTGCCAGCAGCAATCAAGGACCAACCTCCTACGAGCAGTACTTC.

The table lists this clonotype with many counts. The chain recombines TRBV9 with TRBJ2-5; D is perhaps TRBD1 (6 bases). CDR3 length: 17 residues. Per the germline V gene, CDR1 is SGDLS and CDR2 is YYNGEE. Trimming shortened V by 0 bases and J by 1 base, and 16 bases separated the two germline ends. The CDR3: CASSVGIRQAVQETQYF. For the CDR3, the DNA is TGTGCCAGCAGCGTAGGAATAAGACAGGCCGTCCAAGAGACCCAGTACTTC. The complete variable domain, with remaining parts taken from reference TRBV9 and TRBJ2-5, reads DSGVTQTPKHLITATGQRVTLRCSPRSGDLSVYWYQQSLDQGLQFLIQYYNGEERAKGNILERFSAQQFPDLHSELNLSSLELGDSALYFCASSVGIRQAVQETQYFGPGTRLLVL.

This clonotype came up many times. V is TRBV7-8 and J is TRBJ1-3, with a tentative D call TRBD1 (5 bases). Trimming shortened V by 5 bases and J by 2 bases, and 16 bases separated the two germline ends. The CDR3 contains 16 residues. The V gene's germline CDR1 is SGHVS and CDR2 FQNEAQ. CDR3 sequence: CASSPKAGNTGNTIYF. The CDR3 DNA is TGTGCCAGCAGCCCAAAAGCAGGGAATACTGGAAACACCATATATTTT.

This clonotype was found many times. The rearrangement uses TRBV25-1 and TRBJ2-2, with unresolved D. Trimming removed 8 bases at V and 7 bases at J, with 8 bases between. CDR3 length: 11 residues. Germline CDR1 reads MGHDK; CDR2 reads SYGVNS. In DNA, the CDR3 is TGTGCCAGCCGCCTGGGCGGGGAGCTGTTTTTT. This codes for CASRLGGELFF.

This chain joins TRBV20-1 and TRBJ1-1; TRBD1 might be the D (5 bases). V shed 0 bases and J shed 4 bases, with 18 bases lying between them. Germline values: CDR1 DFQATT, CDR2 SNEGSKA (reference sequence). The CDR3 extends over 16 amino acids. CDR3 sequence (DNA): TGCAGTGCTAGAGATAGCGGGTTGGGGGATGTCACTGAAGCTTTCTTT. Its translation is CSARDSGLGDVTEAFF.

This clonotype was detected many times. This chain connects TRBV7-2 to TRBJ1-4, with a possible D match to TRBD1 (6 bases). The CDR3 extends over 14 amino acids. The V end lost 4 bases, the J end lost 3 bases, and 9 bases lay between the germline ends. Germline CDR1 reads SGHTA; CDR2 reads FQGNSA. The CDR3 DNA is TGTGCCAGCAGCTCAGGGGCGGCTAATGAAAAACTGTTTTTT. This sequence encodes CASSSGAANEKLFF.

This clonotype was seen a few times. Here the CDR3 reads CASSFTWGQGEQYF. As DNA, the CDR3 is TGTGCCAGCAGTTTCACGTGGGGCCAAGGCGAGCAGTACTTC. The chain couples TRBV12-3 or TRBV12-4 to TRBJ2-7, with D tentatively TRBD1 (5 bases). V lost 3 bases to trimming and J lost 6 bases, with 15 bases between them. The CDR3 contains 14 residues.